This passage covers 16 T cell receptor beta chains from one sample sequenced in a study of cytomegalovirus exposure and HLA in healthy donors. PCR amplification relied on 60 Vbeta primers (plus 13 Jbeta primers). Clones were sequenced by immunoSEQ multiplex PCR, and TCRdb holds only the in-frame ones, with some missing. Of roughly 100,000 clones listed, about 74% are singletons. Sequencing was carried out using PBMCs. All receptors come from a male donor in good health and CMV-seropositive.

This clone has a handful of counts. Written as DNA, the CDR3 is TGTGCCAGCAGTGCCCCGCAGGGCCCCTACGAGCAGTACTTC. Protein sequence: CASSAPQGPYEQYF. The V gene is TRBV6-6, the J gene TRBJ2-7; maybe TRBD1 (5 bases). The CDR3 covers 14 residues. Germline assignment: CDR1 MNHNY and CDR2 SVGAGI (reference sequence). Trimming shortened V by 5 bases and J by 2 bases, and 13 bases separated the two germline ends.

The J gene is TRBJ2-5, the V gene TRBV4-1; D remains ambiguous. The ends were cut back, 0 bases at V and 5 bases at J, with 4 bases in the middle. From germline, CDR1 is MGHRA and CDR2 YSYEKL. The length of the CDR3 is 12 residues. The CDR3 DNA follows: TGCGCCAGCAGCCAAGAACGGGAGACCCAGTACTTC. Translating it yields CASSQERETQYF.

The table lists this clone with a few counts. The gene calls are TRBV7-9 and TRBJ1-3; a possible D gene is TRBD1 (6 bases). Germline-derived CDR1 and CDR2 are SEHNR and FQNEAQ (reference sequence). The CDR3 sequence is 15 residues long. The germline V and J ends were trimmed by 8 bases and 0 bases, with 14 bases remaining between them. The CDR3 loop reads CASGPRGSSGNTIYF. For the CDR3, the DNA is TGTGCCAGCGGTCCCAGGGGCTCCTCTGGAAACACCATATATTTT.

This sequence joins TRBV29-1 and TRBJ2-7, with no clear D. CDR1 is SQVTM and CDR2 is ANQGSEA in the germline V gene. V was trimmed by 0 bases and J by 6 bases, leaving 6 bases between them. The CDR3 loop spans 11 amino acids. The CDR3 here is CSVEDVSEQYF. The CDR3 DNA follows: TGCAGCGTTGAAGATGTCAGCGAGCAGTACTTC.

J is TRBJ1-3 and V is TRBV6-6; 10 nucleotides agree with TRBD1. J was trimmed by 9 bases and V by 5 bases; bases with no gene match: 7. The CDR3 contains 14 residues. Per the germline V gene, CDR1 is MNHNY and CDR2 is SVGAGI (reference sequence). The CDR3 loop reads CASSRGQGISTIYF. The CDR3 DNA follows: TGTGCCAGCAGTAGGGGACAGGGGATTAGCACCATATATTTT.

This rearrangement joins TRBV7-2 to TRBJ2-7; weak D call: TRBD1 (5 bases). Germline V gene sequence: CDR1 SGHTA, CDR2 FQGNSA. V dropped 5 bases and J dropped 2 bases, with 10 bases sitting between them. CDR3 length equals 13 residues. Written as DNA, the CDR3 is TGTGCCAGCAGCCTCAGACAGACCTACGAGCAGTACTTC. This sequence encodes CASSLRQTYEQYF.

V is TRBV11-2 and J is TRBJ2-1; 10 bases align to TRBD2. Germline assignment: CDR1 SGHAT and CDR2 FQNNGV. The length of the CDR3 is 17 residues. The V segment lost 4 bases and the J segment 4 bases; nucleotides outside the gene matches: 10. CDR3 nucleotide sequence: TGTGCCAGCAGCTCCACCGGACTAGCGGACGTGTACAATGAGCAGTTCTTC. Protein: CASSSTGLADVYNEQFF.

The rearrangement joins TRBV30 to TRBJ2-1, with D maybe TRBD1 (5 bases). V dropped 2 bases and J dropped 0 bases, with 8 bases sitting between them. Germline values: CDR1 GTSNPN, CDR2 SVGIG (reference sequence). The CDR3 runs 14 residues. Here the CDR3 DNA reads TGTGCCTGGAGTACAGGCTACTCCTACAATGAGCAGTTCTTC. This translates into CAWSTGYSYNEQFF.

The J gene is TRBJ2-5, the V gene TRBV19, with unresolved D. Germline assignment: CDR1 LNHDA and CDR2 SQIVND (reference sequence). The CDR3 runs to 13 residues. Trimming took 1 base from V and 4 from J, leaving 7 bases between them. In nucleotides, the CDR3 is TGTGCCAGTAGTATAGCGAGTGGAGAGACCCAGTACTTC. Encoded protein: CASSIASGETQYF. The variable domain in full, with the rest retrieved from reference TRBV19 and TRBJ2-5, is DGGITQSPKYLFRKEGQNVTLSCEQNLNHDAMYWYRQDPGQGLRLIYYSQIVNDFQKGDIAEGYSVSREKKESFPLTVTSAQKNPTAFYLCASSIASGETQYFGPGTRLLVL.

The V call is TRBV7-9, the J call TRBJ1-3; 9 bases align to TRBD1. Per the germline V gene, CDR1 is SEHNR and CDR2 is FQNEAQ (reference sequence). After removal of 2 bases from V and 16 bases from J, the junction contained 6 bases not matched to a gene. This CDR3 contains 12 residues. CDR3 region: CASSLYEGQGYF. The CDR3 coding sequence is TGTGCCAGCAGCTTATATGAGGGACAGGGTTATTTT.

The chain links TRBV9 to TRBJ2-2; D unclear. V dropped 5 bases and J dropped 2 bases, with 13 bases sitting between them. This CDR3 has 15 amino acids. Germline assignment: CDR1 SGDLS and CDR2 YYNGEE. CDR3 residues: CASSSSAVNTGELFF. CDR3 coding DNA: TGTGCCAGCAGTTCATCCGCAGTTAACACCGGGGAGCTGTTTTTT.

A single count supports this clone. The chain links TRBV9 to TRBJ2-3; tentatively, D is TRBD2 (5 bases). The CDR3 spans 14 residues. Germline CDR1 and CDR2: SGDLS and YYNGEE. V shed 2 bases and J shed 0 bases, with 7 bases lying between them. As DNA, the CDR3 is TGTGCCAGCAGCGTTAGCGTTAGCACAGATACGCAGTATTTT. It codes for CASSVSVSTDTQYF.

In its sample, this clone was seen a few times. This chain connects TRBV20-1 to TRBJ1-1; D gene ambiguous. Trimming removed 3 bases from V and 5 bases from J, with 7 bases in between. The germline V gene has CDR1 DFQATT and CDR2 SNEGSKA (reference sequence). This CDR3 has 11 residues. CDR3 sequence: CSASGQTEAFF. The CDR3 DNA is TGCAGTGCTAGTGGGCAGACTGAAGCTTTCTTT.

The CDR3 protein is CASSLHGGSVYEQYF. The CDR3 DNA sequence: TGTGCCAGCAGCTTACACGGCGGGAGCGTCTACGAGCAGTACTTC. The chain combines TRBV7-3 with TRBJ2-7, with 7 bases that match TRBD2. V shed 2 bases, J shed 3 bases, and the junction held 7 bases outside the gene matches. This CDR3 contains 15 residues. CDR1 is SGHTA, CDR2 FQGTGA, per germline.

This clone was detected a few times. The chain links TRBV5-8 to TRBJ2-5; D call uncertain. From germline, CDR1 is SGHTS and CDR2 YDEGEE. This CDR3 comprises 13 residues. Trimming took off 0 bases at V and 3 bases at J, with 6 bases between the two ends. Here the CDR3 DNA reads TGTGCCAGCAGCTTGGACCGAGAAGAGACCCAGTACTTC. Translated: CASSLDREETQYF.

As DNA, the CDR3 is TGTGCCAGCAGCTTACTTCGGACAGGGGGCACGGAGACCCAGTACTTC. Its protein product is CASSLLRTGGTETQYF. This chain joins TRBV7-2 and TRBJ2-5; 11 bases fit TRBD1. The germline V gene has CDR1 SGHTA and CDR2 FQGNSA. V lost 2 bases, J lost 5 bases, and 7 bases stayed unmatched. The CDR3 consists of 16 residues.